The present entry profiles one T cell receptor beta chain with its context. Its antigen is still unknown. The record originates from a study of vaccination effects on CD4 cells after COVID-19. Sequencing was performed with immunoSEQ multiplex PCR; in TCRdb, only in-frame clones are kept and a portion is missing. The repertoire holds roughly 50,000 clones, with roughly 73% as singletons. Before sequencing took place, the ViraFEST assay used viral peptide pools to expand antigen-specific CD4+ T cells. When less than 11 days of culture had elapsed, CD4+ T cells were isolated. Nucleocapsid antibody tests were negative, and the vaccine recipients had no prior SARS-CoV-2 infection. With roughly 9.5 ug/ml peptides and around 9.9 IU/ml IL-2, 2 million or so PBMC per well were cultured. On day 3 and again on day 7, half the medium was replaced with IL-2 medium. Germline values: CDR1 KGHSH, CDR2 LQKENI. Trimming took 4 bases from V and 1 from J, leaving 7 bases between them. The CDR3 runs 13 residues.

The V gene is TRBV18, the J gene TRBJ1-1, with no clear D. Source: CD4+ T cells from PBMCs cultured with HCoV-OC43 spike peptides, taken before COVID-19 vaccination. Noted subset: HCoV-OC43 spike overlapping peptide pool stimulation. The source of this sequence is a human donor who received a COVID-19 vaccine. CDR3 nucleotides: TGTGCCAGCTCACAAGACAAGAACACTGAAGCTTTCTTT. This translates into CASSQDKNTEAFF.